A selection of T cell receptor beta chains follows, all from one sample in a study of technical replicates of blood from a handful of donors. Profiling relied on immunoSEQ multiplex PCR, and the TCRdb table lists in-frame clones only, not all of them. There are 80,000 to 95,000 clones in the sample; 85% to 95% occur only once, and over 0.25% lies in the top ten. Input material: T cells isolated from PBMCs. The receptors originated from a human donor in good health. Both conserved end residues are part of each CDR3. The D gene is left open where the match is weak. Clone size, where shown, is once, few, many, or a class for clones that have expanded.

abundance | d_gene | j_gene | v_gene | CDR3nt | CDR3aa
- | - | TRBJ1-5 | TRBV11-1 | TGTGCCAGCAGCTTAACAAATAGCAATCAGCCCCAGCATTTT | CASSLTNSNQPQHF
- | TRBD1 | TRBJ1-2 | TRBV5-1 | TGCGCCAGCAGCTTTGACAGGGTTTATGGCTACACCTTC | CASSFDRVYGYTF
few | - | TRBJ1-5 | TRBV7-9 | TGTGCCAGCAGCGAACCTTCAGGGAACAATCAGCCCCAGCATTTT | CASSEPSGNNQPQHF
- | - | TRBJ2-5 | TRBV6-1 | TGTGCCAGCAGCGGGACATTAAACAGGGAAGAGACCCAGTACTTC | CASSGTLNREETQYF
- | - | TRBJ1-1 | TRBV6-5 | TGTGCCAGCAGTTACGGTCGGGTTGACACTGAAGCTTTCTTT | CASSYGRVDTEAFF
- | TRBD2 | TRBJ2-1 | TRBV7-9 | TGTGCCAGCATCAGGTGGGCGGGAGATTCGGAGAGGAGGAATGAGCAGTTCTTC | CASIRWAGDSERRNEQFF
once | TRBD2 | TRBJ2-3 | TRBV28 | TGTGCCAGCAGTCGTGTAGCGGGGGGCACAGATACGCAGTATTTT | CASSRVAGGTDTQYF
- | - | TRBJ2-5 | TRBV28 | TGTGCCAGCAGTTTGAGAGACCAAGAGACCCAGTACTTC | CASSLRDQETQYF
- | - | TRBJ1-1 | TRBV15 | TGTGCCACCAGCAGGGCGAACACTGAAGCTTTCTTT | CATSRANTEAFF
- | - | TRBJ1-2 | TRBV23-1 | TGCGCCAGACCTAAGAGCGGAGCTCGGGTCACCTTC | CARPKSGARVTF
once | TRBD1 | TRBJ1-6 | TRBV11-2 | TGTGCCAGCAGCCGGCTACAGGGGGCAATTTCACCCCTCCACTTT | CASSRLQGAISPLHF
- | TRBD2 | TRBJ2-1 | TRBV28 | TGTGCCAGCAGTATGACTAGCGGGGCTTACAATGAGCAGTTCTTC | CASSMTSGAYNEQFF
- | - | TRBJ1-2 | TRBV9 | TGTGCCAGCAGCGTAGCCGACGGGAACTATGGCTACACCTTC | CASSVADGNYGYTF
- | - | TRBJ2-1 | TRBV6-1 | TGTGCCAGCAGTGTCTCAGGGGGCTGGACTAGCGAGATCAATGAGCAGTTCTTC | CASSVSGGWTSEINEQFF
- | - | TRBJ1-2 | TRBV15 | TGTGCCACCAGCAGAGATGTAAACTATGGCTACACCTTC | CATSRDVNYGYTF
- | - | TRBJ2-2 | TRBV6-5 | TGTGCCAGCAGCCCACTAGGCCCGCAGGCGGAGCTGTTTTTT | CASSPLGPQAELFF
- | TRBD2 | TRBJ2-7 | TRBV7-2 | TGTGCCAGCAGCCTGCGCTGGACTAGCGGGGGACCCTACGAGCAGTACTTC | CASSLRWTSGGPYEQYF
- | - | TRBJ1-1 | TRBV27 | TGTGCCAGCAGTTTATTTCAGGGCCTGGATGAAGCTTTCTTT | CASSLFQGLDEAFF
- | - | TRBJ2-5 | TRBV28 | TGTGCCAGCAGGGGGTACGGAGGAGCGGGGACCCAGTACTTC | CASRGYGGAGTQYF
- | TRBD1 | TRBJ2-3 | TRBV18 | TGTGCCAGCTCACCACGGGACAGGGAAGATACGCAGTATTTT | CASSPRDREDTQYF
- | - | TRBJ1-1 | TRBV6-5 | TGTGCCAGCAGTAACGGCCGGACGGGGAGCACTGAAGCTTTCTTT | CASSNGRTGSTEAFF
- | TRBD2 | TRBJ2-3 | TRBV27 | TGTGCCAGCAGTTTATATGGGGGGGACCGTCTGGGAGATACGCAGTATTTT | CASSLYGGDRLGDTQYF
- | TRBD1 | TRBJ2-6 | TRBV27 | TGTGCCAGCGGGGGACAGGCCCCCTCTGGGGCCAACGTCCTGACTTTC | CASGGQAPSGANVLTF
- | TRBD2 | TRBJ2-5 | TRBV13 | TGTGCCAGCAGCTTAGGAGGGCCTAGCGGGAGGGCCACAGAGACCCAGTACTTC | CASSLGGPSGRATETQYF
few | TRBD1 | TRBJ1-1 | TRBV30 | TGTGCCTGGAGCGCCCGACAGGGGAAAGCTTTCTTT | CAWSARQGKAFF
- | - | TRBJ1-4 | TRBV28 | TGTGCCAGCAGTTTATATAATTACGGGACAACTAATGAAAAACTGTTTTTT | CASSLYNYGTTNEKLFF
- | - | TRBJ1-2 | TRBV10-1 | TGCGCCAGCAGTGAGGACTGGCAGGGAGGCTACACCTTC | CASSEDWQGGYTF
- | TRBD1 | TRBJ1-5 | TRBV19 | TGTGCCAGTAGTCGGGACAGAAATCAGCCCCAGCATTTT | CASSRDRNQPQHF
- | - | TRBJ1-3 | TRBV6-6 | TGTGCCAGCGCCCGGGGGGCGTCTCGTTACACCATATATTTT | CASARGASRYTIYF
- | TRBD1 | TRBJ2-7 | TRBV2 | TGTGCCAGCAGCGCCGGGACAGGGGCCTACGAGCAGTACTTC | CASSAGTGAYEQYF
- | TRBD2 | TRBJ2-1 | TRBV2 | TGTGCCAGCAGTGCTAGCGGGGGGTACAATGAGCAGTTCTTC | CASSASGGYNEQFF
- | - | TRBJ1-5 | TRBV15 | TGTGCCACCAGCAGAGATGGGGAGGTCGGGAGCAATCAGCCCCAGCATTTT | CATSRDGEVGSNQPQHF
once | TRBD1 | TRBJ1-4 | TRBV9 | TGTGCCAGCAGCTCGACCCCGCAAACACAGGGGATTCGGGAAAAACTGTTTTTT | CASSSTPQTQGIREKLFF